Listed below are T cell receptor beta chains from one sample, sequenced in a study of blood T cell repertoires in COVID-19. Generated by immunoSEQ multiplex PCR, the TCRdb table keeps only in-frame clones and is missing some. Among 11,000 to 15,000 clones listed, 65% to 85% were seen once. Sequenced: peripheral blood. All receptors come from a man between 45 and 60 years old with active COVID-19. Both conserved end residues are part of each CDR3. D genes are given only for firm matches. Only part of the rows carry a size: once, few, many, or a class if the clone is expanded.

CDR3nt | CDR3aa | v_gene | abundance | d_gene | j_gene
TGTGCCAGCAGTGAATCGCACTCGACTAGCGGGTTATCCTACGAGCAGTACTTC | CASSESHSTSGLSYEQYF | TRBV6-1 | . | TRBD2 | TRBJ2-7
TGTGCCAGCACCGACTCTCCTCCGACTGAAAGCTCCTATAATTCACCCCTCCACTTT | CASTDSPPTESSYNSPLHF | TRBV5-4 | . | . | TRBJ1-6
TGTGCCAGTAGTATAGCGGTCGGGGGGCACGAGCAGTACTTC | CASSIAVGGHEQYF | TRBV19 | . | . | TRBJ2-7
TGCGCCAGCACCCCTCTAGCGGGATACGACGAGCAGTACTTC | CASTPLAGYDEQYF | TRBV5-1 | once | TRBD2 | TRBJ2-7
TGTGCCAGCAGTGAGCAGGCCGCACAGTCCTACGAGCAGTACTTC | CASSEQAAQSYEQYF | TRBV6-1 | . | . | TRBJ2-7
TGTGCCAGCAGTTTAGCGGGCTACGAGCAGTACTTC | CASSLAGYEQYF | TRBV28 | . | . | TRBJ2-7
TGTGCCAGCAGCGCGGGTGGACTCAATGAGCAGTTCTTC | CASSAGGLNEQFF | TRBV9 | . | . | TRBJ2-1
TGTGCCAGCGGCTGGCCAGGGGATGGTCGCATTTCAGATACGCAGTATTTT | CASGWPGDGRISDTQYF | TRBV5-4 | . | . | TRBJ2-3
TGTGCCAGCAACCCCCTTGGGGGGGGTAGCACTGAAGCTTTCTTT | CASNPLGGGSTEAFF | TRBV6-6 | . | . | TRBJ1-1
TGTGCCAGCAGCATTGGGGGGACGCACAATGAGCAGTTCTTC | CASSIGGTHNEQFF | TRBV7-9 | . | . | TRBJ2-1
TGTGCCAGCAGCCAAGATTCGGGGAGACTAGCGGGAGAACTCTCCTACGAGCAGTACTTC | CASSQDSGRLAGELSYEQYF | TRBV3-1/TRBV3-2 | . | TRBD2 | TRBJ2-7
TGTGCCAGCAGCTTAACAGGGAGCTACAATGAGCAGTTCTTC | CASSLTGSYNEQFF | TRBV7-2 | . | . | TRBJ2-1
TGTGCCAGCAGCCCATGGACTAGCGGGAGGTACATCAATGAGCAGTTCTTC | CASSPWTSGRYINEQFF | TRBV5-4 | . | TRBD2 | TRBJ2-1
TGTGCCAGCAGCGTAGCAGGTTGGGACAATGAGCAGTTCTTC | CASSVAGWDNEQFF | TRBV9 | . | . | TRBJ2-1
TGTGCCACCAGCAGAGAACGGCGGTCCGAGCAGTTCTTC | CATSRERRSEQFF | TRBV15 | . | . | TRBJ2-1
TGTGCCAGCAGGGTGGCTAGCGGCACCGGGGAGCTGTTTTTT | CASRVASGTGELFF | TRBV5-4 | . | TRBD2 | TRBJ2-2
TGTGCCAGCAGCTTGGACAGCCCCAATGAGCAGTTCTTC | CASSLDSPNEQFF | TRBV5-6 | . | . | TRBJ2-1
TGTGCCAGCAGCTTAGCCACATACAATGAGCAGTTCTTC | CASSLATYNEQFF | TRBV11-2 | . | . | TRBJ2-1
TGTGCCAGCAGTTTTTCTAGCGGGAGCTACGAGCAGTACTTC | CASSFSSGSYEQYF | TRBV27 | . | TRBD2 | TRBJ2-7
TGCGCCAGCAGCCAAGGGGGACTAGCGGGATTCGATGAGCAGTTCTTC | CASSQGGLAGFDEQFF | TRBV4-1 | . | TRBD2 | TRBJ2-1
TGTGCCAGCAGCCAGACGGGACAGGGCACTAGGTCAGATACGCAGTATTTT | CASSQTGQGTRSDTQYF | TRBV14 | . | TRBD1 | TRBJ2-3
TGCGCCAGCAGCTTTTCGGGGCGGGAGTTAGGTTACAATGAGCAGTTCTTC | CASSFSGRELGYNEQFF | TRBV5-1 | . | TRBD2 | TRBJ2-1
TGTGCCAGCAGCCACGAGTTCTACGAGCAGTACTTC | CASSHEFYEQYF | TRBV3-1/TRBV3-2 | . | . | TRBJ2-7
TGTGCCAGCAGCGTAGGGGAGTGGAATGGCTACACCTTC | CASSVGEWNGYTF | TRBV9 | . | . | TRBJ1-2
TGTGCCAGCAGCTTTCGGGAGGAGCTAGCGCACAACAATGAGCAGTTCTTC | CASSFREELAHNNEQFF | TRBV7-6 | . | TRBD2 | TRBJ2-1
TGTGCCAGCAGCTCGACAGGGATCAGCGAGCAGTACTTC | CASSSTGISEQYF | TRBV11-1 | . | TRBD1 | TRBJ2-7
TGTGCCACCAGCAGCGGGACTAGCGGGATGGGCGAGCAGTACTTC | CATSSGTSGMGEQYF | TRBV15 | . | TRBD2 | TRBJ2-7
TGTGCCAGCAGCTTGGGCAGAGCGGGCGAGCAGTACTTC | CASSLGRAGEQYF | TRBV5-6 | . | . | TRBJ2-7
TGCGCCAGCAGTGAGGGGACTAGCGGGAGTTTCCCCTACGAGCAGTACTTC | CASSEGTSGSFPYEQYF | TRBV10-1 | once | TRBD2 | TRBJ2-7
TGTGCCAGCACCCTGGGAGCCGGGGAGCTGTTTTTT | CASTLGAGELFF | TRBV13 | . | . | TRBJ2-2
TGTGCCAGCAGTTGGACAGGGGCTAGCTCCTATAATTCACCCCTCCACTTT | CASSWTGASSYNSPLHF | TRBV27 | . | TRBD1 | TRBJ1-6
TGTGCCAGCTCACCAGCTTCTGAGACAGGGGACTACGAGCAGTACTTC | CASSPASETGDYEQYF | TRBV18 | few | TRBD1 | TRBJ2-7
TGTGCCAGCAGTTATGGACTAGCGGGGTACGAGCAGTACTTC | CASSYGLAGYEQYF | TRBV6-5 | . | TRBD2 | TRBJ2-7
TGTGCCAGCAGCGTAGAGCCTAGCGGGAGGGCCGCAGATACGCAGTATTTT | CASSVEPSGRAADTQYF | TRBV9 | . | TRBD2 | TRBJ2-3
TGTGCCAGCAGCCTAGACAGAGACTCTGGAAACACCATATATTTT | CASSLDRDSGNTIYF | TRBV28 | . | . | TRBJ1-3
TGTGCCAGCAGCTTGGCCGGAGAGTGGGGACTAGCTAGAAACATTCAGTACTTC | CASSLAGEWGLARNIQYF | TRBV5-6 | . | TRBD2 | TRBJ2-4
TGCGCCAGCAGCTTTGGGACAGGCAAGAACACCGGGGAGCTGTTTTTT | CASSFGTGKNTGELFF | TRBV5-1 | . | TRBD1 | TRBJ2-2
TGCGCCAGCAGTCAGGGGGCAGGGGGCTCGGGTGAGCAGTACTTC | CASSQGAGGSGEQYF | TRBV23-1 | . | TRBD1 | TRBJ2-7
TGTGCCTGGAGTGTTTCCCGCGGCTACGAGCAGTACTTC | CAWSVSRGYEQYF | TRBV30 | . | . | TRBJ2-7
TGTGCCAGCAGAGGACTAGCGGGAGTGGAGACCCAGTACTTC | CASRGLAGVETQYF | TRBV28 | . | TRBD2 | TRBJ2-5
TGTGCCAGCAGTTTAGGGGAGAACCAAGAGACCCAGTACTTC | CASSLGENQETQYF | TRBV28 | . | . | TRBJ2-5
TGTGCCAGCAGCCTAGCCGGTCGGGGTGACACTGAAGCTTTCTTT | CASSLAGRGDTEAFF | TRBV11-3 | medium-sized | . | TRBJ1-1
TGTGCCAGCAGTGGGGGGGGAACGGCTTATAATTCACCCCTCCACTTT | CASSGGGTAYNSPLHF | TRBV6-1 | few | . | TRBJ1-6
TGCGCCAGCAGCTTGGAGTCGGGATGGGAGCAGTACTTC | CASSLESGWEQYF | TRBV5-1 | . | . | TRBJ2-7
TGTGCCAGCAGCGTAGCTGCGAGCGGGAGAGGGAGCGGGGAGCAGTTCTTC | CASSVAASGRGSGEQFF | TRBV9 | . | TRBD2 | TRBJ2-1
TGCGCCAGCAGTCAATCTGGAGGGGGACTAGCGGGAGGCTCCTACAATGAGCAGTTCTTC | CASSQSGGGLAGGSYNEQFF | TRBV23-1 | . | TRBD2 | TRBJ2-1
TGTGCCAGCAGCCCCCCTGACAGGGGTGGCTACACCTTC | CASSPPDRGGYTF | TRBV28 | . | TRBD1 | TRBJ1-2
TGTGCCAGCAGCCAAGAAGTTGGGACTAGCGGGAGTATTTACTTC | CASSQEVGTSGSIYF | TRBV4-2 | . | TRBD2 | TRBJ2-7
TGTGCCAGCAGTTTGGGGGGGTGGAACACCGGGGAGCTGTTTTTT | CASSLGGWNTGELFF | TRBV27 | . | TRBD2 | TRBJ2-2
TGTGCCAGCAGCTTAGGGGCGGGGACTAGCGGAGCAGATACGCAGTATTTT | CASSLGAGTSGADTQYF | TRBV7-9 | . | TRBD2 | TRBJ2-3